This is a list of T cell receptor beta chains from one sample in a study of response to subunit inactivated influenza vaccine. TCRdb ran MiXCR on the RT-PCR reads and lists one entry per CDR3 protein. The sample contains 700,000 to 800,000 distinct CDR3 sequences, around a sixth of which appear only once. The sample consisted of PBMCs from blood, taken roughly 5 days after vaccination. All receptors derive from a man aged 50-59 years who received an inactivated influenza vaccine. Both conserved end residues are part of each CDR3. The order of the fields is J gene, D gene, CDR3 length, clone size, V gene, CDR3 protein, CDR3 DNA. The D gene is left open where the match is weak. Part of the rows lack a size; the others show once, few, many or a class for expanded clones.

TRBJ2-3 TRBD2 14 NA TRBV29-1 CSLYPGGARGTQYF TGCAGCCTTTACCCGGGGGGGGCCCGGGGTACGCAGTATTTT
TRBJ2-2 TRBD2 17 NA TRBV4-3 CASSRFGTSDGSGELFF TGCGCCAGCAGCCGATTCGGGACTAGCGACGGTTCTGGGGAGCTGTTTTTT
TRBJ2-7 NA 14 few TRBV12-3/TRBV12-4 CASSLAFGGYEQYF TGTGCCAGCAGTTTGGCATTCGGCGGGTACGAGCAGTACTTC
TRBJ2-7 NA 14 NA TRBV6-2/TRBV6-3 CASGITGTSYEQYF TGTGCCAGCGGGATAACAGGGACCTCCTACGAGCAGTACTTC
TRBJ2-2 TRBD1 14 NA TRBV5-1 CASSVGQVTGELFF TGCGCCAGCAGCGTTGGACAGGTTACCGGGGAGCTGTTTTTT
TRBJ1-1 NA 15 NA TRBV4-1 CASSQDLRIGTEAFF TGCGCCAGCAGCCAAGATCTCAGGATTGGGACTGAAGCTTTCTTT
TRBJ1-6 NA 14 once TRBV30 CAWSVLTNTSPLHF TGTGCCTGGAGTGTACTCACCAATACTTCACCCCTCCACTTT
TRBJ2-1 TRBD2 16 NA TRBV20-1 CSAQKGLAGAYNEQFF TGCAGTGCGCAGAAGGGACTAGCGGGAGCCTACAATGAGCAGTTCTTC
TRBJ2-7 NA 12 NA TRBV7-9 CASSSGTDEQYF TGTGCCAGCAGCTCGGGGACGGACGAGCAGTACTTC
TRBJ2-3 NA 13 few TRBV6-1 CASRSGGADTQYF TGTGCCAGCAGGTCGGGGGGCGCAGATACGCAGTATTTT
TRBJ2-6 NA 19 few TRBV20-1 CSARDLTVSLSSGANVLTF TGCAGTGCTAGAGATCTAACCGTCTCCCTAAGCTCTGGGGCCAACGTCCTGACTTTC
TRBJ2-2 NA 14 NA TRBV19 CASSMSANTGELFF TGTGCCAGTAGTATGTCAGCGAACACCGGGGAGCTGTTTTTT
TRBJ2-1 NA 18 NA TRBV4-3 CASSQDRARWWERYEQFF TGCGCCAGCAGCCAAGATCGGGCGAGATGGTGGGAGAGGTATGAGCAGTTCTTC
TRBJ2-5 NA 14 few TRBV10-1 CASSLPGHFETQYF TGCGCCAGCAGCCTCCCGGGACACTTCGAGACCCAGTACTTC
TRBJ1-1 NA 13 few TRBV20-1 CSARPDLATEAFF TGCAGTGCTAGGCCGGATCTGGCCACTGAAGCTTTCTTT
TRBJ1-5 NA 13 NA TRBV6-6 CASSYAQGQPQHF TGTGCCAGCAGTTACGCCCAGGGCCAGCCCCAGCATTTT
TRBJ2-1 TRBD2 14 NA TRBV5-1 CASTWGGTYNEQFF TGCGCCAGCACCTGGGGGGGGACTTACAATGAGCAGTTCTTC
TRBJ1-5 NA 15 few TRBV27 CASSLLRGNNQPQHF TGTGCCAGCAGTTTATTAAGGGGAAACAATCAGCCCCAGCATTTT
TRBJ2-1 NA 17 few TRBV7-8 CASSLETVPSSYNEQFF TGTGCCAGCAGCTTAGAAACAGTCCCTAGCTCCTACAATGAGCAGTTCTTC
TRBJ2-5 NA 15 few TRBV7-2 CASSSLASLGETQYF TGTGCCAGCAGCTCCCTAGCTAGTCTTGGAGAGACCCAGTACTTC
TRBJ2-3 TRBD1 15 few TRBV24-1 CATEPGQGASDTQYF TGTGCCACCGAACCGGGACAGGGGGCCTCAGATACGCAGTATTTT
TRBJ2-7 NA 15 many TRBV4-3 CASSQDLAESYEQYF TGCGCCAGCAGCCAAGATTTGGCAGAATCCTACGAGCAGTACTTC
TRBJ2-5 NA 15 many TRBV12-3/TRBV12-4 CASSLSLQGFGDQYF TGTGCCAGCAGTTTATCCCTACAAGGTTTTGGGGACCAGTACTTC
TRBJ2-1 TRBD2 14 NA TRBV7-6 CASSRGLAHNEQFF TGTGCCAGCAGCCGAGGACTAGCGCACAATGAGCAGTTCTTC
TRBJ2-7 TRBD1 15 NA TRBV12-3/TRBV12-4 CASSLKGQGITEQYF TGTGCCAGCAGTTTAAAGGGACAGGGGATAACAGAGCAGTACTTC
TRBJ2-7 TRBD2 15 NA TRBV7-2 CASSFAGGRLYEQYF TGTGCCAGCAGCTTCGCGGGGGGCCGATTGTACGAGCAGTACTTC
TRBJ2-2 NA 16 few TRBV7-9 CASSQQAPGRTGELFF TGTGCCAGCAGCCAGCAGGCCCCAGGGCGCACCGGGGAGCTGTTTTTT
TRBJ1-3 TRBD1 20 NA TRBV4-3 CASSLTTGTGEGYSGNTIYF TGCGCCAGCAGCCTTACCACCGGGACAGGGGAGGGCTACTCTGGAAACACCATATATTTT
TRBJ2-1 NA 16 few TRBV5-6 CASSPPPGQSYNEQFF TGTGCCAGCAGCCCCCCGCCGGGACAATCTTACAATGAGCAGTTCTTC
TRBJ2-7 NA 20 NA TRBV7-6 CASSLAPGLKSQPSPYEQYF TGTGCCAGCAGCTTAGCCCCGGGCCTTAAATCCCAGCCCAGTCCTTACGAGCAGTACTTC
TRBJ1-5 TRBD1 14 NA TRBV2 CASSTGQGGQPQHF TGTGCCAGCAGCACGGGACAGGGGGGGCAGCCCCAGCATTTT
TRBJ2-1 TRBD2 16 few TRBV12-3/TRBV12-4 CASRPSGLAEFNEQFF TGTGCCAGCAGACCCTCGGGACTAGCGGAGTTCAATGAGCAGTTCTTC
TRBJ2-3 TRBD2 14 few TRBV20-1 CSAYSGGFTDTQYF TGCAGTGCTTATAGCGGGGGATTCACAGATACGCAGTATTTT
TRBJ2-1 TRBD2 19 NA TRBV5-1 CASSVGLAGVQITYNEQFF TGCGCCAGCAGCGTGGGACTAGCGGGGGTACAAATTACATACAATGAGCAGTTCTTC
TRBJ1-5 TRBD1 16 few TRBV20-1 CSARDETGLDNQPQHF TGCAGTGCTAGAGACGAGACAGGGTTGGACAATCAGCCCCAGCATTTT
TRBJ1-2 TRBD1 15 few TRBV28 CASSTFGQGLVGYTF TGTGCCAGCAGCACCTTTGGACAGGGACTCGTTGGCTACACCTTC
TRBJ1-1 NA 15 few TRBV5-1 CASTTFPGAGTEAFF TGCGCCAGCACCACTTTCCCGGGGGCTGGCACTGAAGCTTTCTTT
TRBJ2-7 NA 13 few TRBV27 CASSFSVGREQYF TGTGCCAGCAGTTTTTCCGTCGGACGCGAGCAGTACTTC
TRBJ2-7 TRBD2 12 NA TRBV10-3 CAISGGQDEQYF TGTGCCATATCGGGGGGGCAGGACGAGCAGTACTTC
TRBJ2-5 NA 16 NA TRBV7-9 CASSNRPGTLEETQYF TGTGCCAGCAGCAATAGGCCCGGGACTCTGGAAGAGACCCAGTACTTC
TRBJ2-5 TRBD2 16 NA TRBV15 CATSRDRPSGRETQYF TGTGCCACCAGCAGAGATCGCCCTAGCGGGAGGGAGACCCAGTACTTC
TRBJ2-1 NA 12 NA TRBV7-3 CASSSSIGRQFF TGTGCCAGCAGCTCCTCGATAGGGAGGCAGTTCTTC
TRBJ2-7 TRBD1 12 NA TRBV20-1 CSVQDRDDEQYF TGCAGTGTTCAGGACAGGGACGACGAGCAGTACTTC
TRBJ2-3 NA 17 NA TRBV27 CASSSTQTLLSDGTQYF TGTGCCAGCAGTTCCACTCAGACCCTCCTTAGCGACGGGACGCAGTATTTT
TRBJ2-3 NA 15 few TRBV12-3/TRBV12-4 CASSFWGSSTDTQYF TGTGCCAGCAGTTTTTGGGGATCTAGCACAGATACGCAGTATTTT
TRBJ1-1 TRBD1 17 NA TRBV5-1 CASSLGVIPGQGTEAFF TGCGCCAGCAGCTTGGGAGTCATTCCGGGACAGGGGACTGAAGCTTTCTTT
TRBJ2-2 TRBD1 14 few TRBV6-5 CASSLDRPTGELFF TGTGCCAGCAGTTTGGACAGGCCCACCGGGGAGCTGTTTTTT
TRBJ2-5 NA 15 NA TRBV6-5 CASSYSMWYTETQYF TGTGCCAGCAGTTACTCAATGTGGTATACAGAGACCCAGTACTTC
TRBJ1-1 NA 15 few TRBV6-1 CASNAGVNWDTEAFF TGTGCCAGCAATGCCGGGGTGAATTGGGACACTGAAGCTTTCTTT
TRBJ2-7 TRBD1 13 NA TRBV20-1 CSATTGANYEQYF TGCAGTGCTACAACAGGGGCCAACTACGAGCAGTACTTC